What follows describes a single T cell receptor beta chain. Its antigen is as yet unknown. The CDR3 covers 14 residues. Germline V gene sequence: CDR1 DFQATT, CDR2 SNEGSKA (reference sequence). Trimming removed 6 bases at V and 1 base at J, with 15 bases between. The record originates from a study of T-cell memory formation after mild COVID-19. One entry per CDR3 protein results from TCRdb running MiXCR on the 5' RACE reads. The sample includes approximately 250,000 distinct CDR3 sequences, over 15% of them seen just once. General observations from the study: Whereas later expanders leaned CD4+, clones contracting day 15 to 85 showed a balanced CD4/CD8 makeup.

The V gene is TRBV20-1, the J gene TRBJ1-1; perhaps TRBD1 as D (6 bases). The sequence was obtained from a man between 18 and 29 years old who had mild COVID-19 (a few samples of this study predate the infection). Cell type and time point are not known. Sequencing was done on a sample of PBMCs or a T cell subset sorted from them (not recorded which). This CDR3 is CSAPEGGANTEAFF. The CDR3 nucleotides are TGCAGTGCCCCCGAAGGGGGGGCGAACACTGAAGCTTTCTTT.